The entry that follows covers one T cell receptor beta chain sequence. Its antigen remains unidentified. One base away there is no much larger clone; base qualities are not given. The sample originates from a study of blood T cell repertoires in COVID-19 (dated by TCRdb to 2019 to 2021). For the wider study: Collaborator samples came from the United States, Italy and Spain and covered acute and convalescent phases of COVID-19. The prospective study material was composed of cDNA or gDNA derived from T cells, B-cell-depleted T cells, or PBMCs. The dataset comprised deeply sampled blood TCRbeta repertoires from subjects exposed to, actively infected with, or recovered from COVID-19. The repertoires were released in a freely available public database intended as a resource for research on the immune response to SARS-CoV-2. The samples were drawn from the first 160 participants of the ongoing ImmuneRACE study and from about 1,200 subjects provided by 6 global collaborators. The sample metadata nearly always contained a de-identified subject ID, COVID-19 status, age in years and sex. HLA class I and class II types, where available, came from metadata supplied by the sample provider rather than from assay-based typing.

TCRbeta CDR3 regions were amplified from genomic DNA by means of the immunoSEQ Assay, a bias-controlled multiplex PCR. As for the original processing: Nucleated cell counts per sample were estimated from amplification of reference gene primers within the assay. Sequence reads were collapsed and filtered to measure the absolute abundance of every unique TCRbeta CDR3 rearrangement. Productive Simpson clonality was computed per sample as the square root of Simpson's diversity index over productive rearrangements. Imported from immuneACCESS, the table was reduced by TCRdb to in-frame sequences with V and J called. These copies leave out some clones; in studies compared against another copy, an unresolved V gene accounts for under half, and the cause of the remainder is not known. For V, J and clone size, that table is used; D and trimming come from the DNA. This sample comprises approximately 220,000 clones, around 85% of them detected only once. Roughly 0.69% of the sample lies in the top ten.

The collaborating institutions used their own protocols to collect whole blood in K2EDTA tubes. For TCRbeta analysis, collaborators shipped samples as frozen whole blood, isolated PBMCs, or DNA extracted from either of those sample types. What the study reported, not specific to this receptor: Clinical and demographic metadata were provided uncurated, with the amount varying by source and participant.

The TCR comes from a man aged 35 to 55 with acute or convalescent COVID-19. Material: peripheral blood.

CDR3 reads: CASSLRLGAQAFF. Read as DNA, the sequence is TGTGCCAGCAGTTTACGGCTGGGGGCGCAGGCTTTCTTT. The sequence is built from TRBV28 and TRBJ1-1, and perhaps TRBD1 as D gene, on 6 matching bases. V is shortened by 2 bases, J by 11 bases, and the region joining them spans 15 bases. The CDR3 runs 13 amino acids, cysteine and phenylalanine included. Left in the record is the CDR3 DNA by itself, 39 bases read in frame from the first base. CDR1 is given as MDHEN and CDR2 as SYDVKM, both from the germline V gene.